The 20 T cell receptor beta chains below all came from one sample that was sequenced in a study of molecular identifiers for immune sequencing clone quantification. TCRdb recomputed calls from the PCR reads with MiXCR, one row per CDR3 protein. The table shows approximately 550,000 distinct CDR3 sequences, with 25% occurring only once. Sequenced material: naive CD8+ T cells from blood, with Jurkat cell RNA spiked in. Subset given: FACS-sorted CD8+CD4-CCR7+CD45RA+ naive T cells. The receptor source for this set is a human donor in good health. Some libraries in this study had Jurkat cell RNA spiked in.

The chain is built from TRBV27 and TRBJ1-4; D possibly corresponds to TRBD1 (5 bases). From germline, CDR1 is MNHEY and CDR2 SMNVEV (reference sequence). V was trimmed by 6 bases and J by 4 bases, leaving 12 bases between them. The CDR3 consists of 14 residues. CDR3 region: CASSWTGLNEKLFF. CDR3 DNA: TGTGCCAGCAGCTGGACGGGACTTAATGAAAAACTGTTTTTT.

This chain uses TRBV27 with TRBJ2-3; 9 bases agree with TRBD1. CDR1 is MNHEY, CDR2 SMNVEV, per germline (reference sequence). V lost 4 bases to trimming and J lost 5 bases; unmatched junction nucleotides: 22. The CDR3 contains 20 residues. In DNA form, the CDR3 reads TGTGCCAGCAGTTCAATTTCTGTAGGGCGCCGACAGGGGGACGGAGATACGCAGTATTTT. Amino acid sequence: CASSSISVGRRQGDGDTQYF.

This clonotype was seen ten or more times. The gene calls are TRBV29-1 and TRBJ1-2, with 7 bases aligning to TRBD1. CDR3 length: 12 amino acids. In germline, CDR1 is SQVTM, CDR2 ANQGSEA. V was pared by 7 bases and J by 2 bases, with 4 bases of the junction left unmatched. The chain's CDR3 is CSARDSNYGYTF. The CDR3 region has the DNA TGCAGCGCCAGGGACAGCAACTATGGCTACACCTTC.

This chain links TRBV6-2 or TRBV6-3 with TRBJ2-3; 11 positions agree with TRBD2. CDR1 and CDR2 from the germline V gene are MNHEY and SVGEGT. V lost 4 bases and J lost 1; bases outside the gene matches: 10. The CDR3 loop spans 18 amino acids. This CDR3 is CASSLMTSGVIGTDTQYF. Here the CDR3 DNA reads TGTGCCAGCAGTTTAATGACTAGCGGGGTGATCGGCACAGATACGCAGTATTTT.

This clonotype is a singleton in its sample. One end of the junction does not line up with germline, which may come from a read error. The rearrangement links TRBV19 to TRBJ2-2, with D possibly matching TRBD2 (6 bases). From germline, CDR1 is LNHDA and CDR2 SQIVND (reference sequence). The length of the CDR3 is 16 residues. The CDR3 here is CVSSIARRGGTGELFF. In DNA, the CDR3 is TGTGTCAGTAGTATAGCCCGGCGGGGAGGCACCGGGGAGCTGTTTTTT.

Concerning this clonotype itself: This may stem from a read error, because a much larger clone lies one nucleotide away. V gene TRBV18 combines with J gene TRBJ1-1, with unresolved D. Germline CDR1 and CDR2: KGHSH and LQKENI. The V and J ends lost 6 bases and 0 bases respectively, with 14 bases between them. The CDR3 spans 15 residues. The CDR3 is CASSCPIGVNTEAFF. The CDR3 DNA is TGTGCCAGCTCCTGCCCAATCGGGGTGAACACTGAAGCTTTCTTT.

This clonotype was seen a single time. This sequence joins TRBV30 and TRBJ1-1; no reliable D call. The CDR3 loop spans 13 amino acids. Trimming took 3 bases from V and 1 from J, leaving 9 bases between them. Germline CDR1 reads GTSNPN; CDR2 reads SVGIG (reference sequence). The CDR3 reads CAWRADPNTEAFF. The CDR3 coding sequence is TGTGCCTGGAGAGCAGACCCGAACACTGAAGCTTTCTTT.

This clonotype was counted between two and nine times. The chain combines TRBV20-1 with TRBJ1-1; no clear D gene. The CDR3 totals 13 residues. Germline V CDR1 and CDR2: DFQATT, SNEGSKA (reference sequence). V shed 8 bases and J shed 0 bases, with 13 bases lying between them. The CDR3, as DNA: TGCAGTACGGGAGGGAGCATGAACACTGAAGCTTTCTTT. Amino acid sequence: CSTGGSMNTEAFF.

This chain uses TRBV4-3 with TRBJ1-1; D unclear. With 0 bases removed from V and 3 bases from J, the gap between germline ends came to 17 bases. This CDR3 region has 17 residues. Germline V CDR1 and CDR2: LGHNA, YSLEER. This chain's CDR3 is CASSQDRGPSGDTEAFF. In DNA form, the CDR3 reads TGCGCCAGCAGCCAAGATCGCGGACCCAGCGGGGACACTGAAGCTTTCTTT.

This clonotype came up many times. This chain uses TRBV7-6 with TRBJ1-1; 8 bases are a match to TRBD1. The junction had 10 bases not matched to a gene; V was cut back by 4 bases and J by 0 bases. Germline CDR1 is SGHVS and CDR2 is FNYEAQ. The CDR3 totals 17 residues. The CDR3: CASSSSLGTGLNTEAFF. As DNA, the CDR3 is TGTGCCAGCAGCTCCAGTCTAGGGACAGGTCTGAACACTGAAGCTTTCTTT. The whole variable domain, remainder taken from reference TRBV7-6 and TRBJ1-1, is GAGVSQSPRYKVTKRGQDVALRCDPISGHVSLYWYRQALGQGPEFLTYFNYEAQQDKSGLPNDRFSAERPEGSISTLTIQRTEQRDSAMYRCASSSSLGTGLNTEAFFGQGTRLTVV.

In DNA, the CDR3 is TGTGCCAGCAGTTTTACCGGGACAGGGTACTACGAGCAGTACTTC. Translation: CASSFTGTGYYEQYF. This rearrangement joins TRBV11-2 to TRBJ2-7; 9 positions match TRBD1. The CDR3 contains 15 residues. V dropped 6 bases and J dropped 3; count of bases not matched to a gene: 9. Germline values: CDR1 SGHAT, CDR2 FQNNGV. The whole variable domain, filled in from reference TRBV11-2 and TRBJ2-7, reads EAGVAQSPRYKIIEKRQSVAFWCNPISGHATLYWYQQILGQGPKLLIQFQNNGVVDDSQLPKDRFSAERLKGVDSTLKIQPAKLEDSAVYLCASSFTGTGYYEQYFGPGTRLTVT.

The chain has TRBV3-1 and TRBJ2-3; 10 bases match TRBD2. The CDR3 has 16 residues. The V gene's germline CDR1 is LGHDT and CDR2 YNNKEL (reference sequence). Trimming at V came to 5 bases and at J to 2 bases, leaving 7 bases not matched to a gene. The chain's CDR3 is CASSELAGAFTDTQYF. The CDR3 region has the DNA TGTGCCAGCAGCGAGCTAGCGGGGGCGTTCACAGATACGCAGTATTTT.

This clonotype was observed a few times. V and J are TRBV6-2 or TRBV6-3 and TRBJ1-5; D is ambiguous. This CDR3 region has 14 residues. Germline V gene data show CDR1 as MNHEY and CDR2 as SVGEGT. Trimming took 11 bases from V and 0 from J, leaving 14 bases between them. CDR3 bases: TGTGCCTTTACAAGAACCCCTAGCAATCAGCCCCAGCATTTT. Translating gives CAFTRTPSNQPQHF.

Remarks on this clonotype: Germline and junction disagree at one end, which may indicate a read error. V and J are TRBV9 and TRBJ2-7, with D maybe TRBD2 (5 bases). Germline V gene sequence: CDR1 SGDLS, CDR2 YYNGEE. The CDR3 has 14 residues. In DNA form, the CDR3 reads TGTGCCAGTAGCGTAGGGTCAGGTTTGGCCGCGCAGTCCTTC. It yields the protein CASSVGSGLAAQSF.

CDR3 in amino acids: CASSYVGENTEAFF. The DNA of the CDR3 is TGTGCCAGCAGTTACGTGGGGGAGAATACTGAAGCTTTCTTT. The rearrangement uses TRBV6-5 and TRBJ1-1; D may be TRBD1 (5 bases). Germline assignment: CDR1 MNHEY and CDR2 SVGAGI. The CDR3 runs to 14 residues. V lost 2 bases and J 5 bases, leaving 12 bases between the germline ends.

Only one count was recorded for this clonotype. The chain is built from TRBV28 and TRBJ2-3, with TRBD1 identical over 7 bases. Germline CDR1 is MDHEN and CDR2 is SYDVKM. Trimming at V came to 6 bases and at J to 6 bases, leaving 15 bases not matched to a gene. The CDR3 runs 16 residues. Here the CDR3 reads CASSLRGSLASDTQYF. CDR3 coding DNA: TGTGCCAGCAGCCTCAGGGGGTCATTGGCGTCGGATACGCAGTATTTT.

A word on this clonotype: One end of the junction varies from germline; a read error may be responsible. The chain recombines TRBV7-2 with TRBJ1-4, with TRBD1 as a possible D gene (5 bases). Per the germline V gene, CDR1 is SGHTA and CDR2 is FQGNSA. This CDR3 comprises 16 residues. Written as DNA, the CDR3 is TGTGCCAGCGGCTTCGCTGGGGCTGCAACTAATGAAAAACTGTTTTTT. Translating it yields CASGFAGAATNEKLFF.

This clonotype was found many times. The chain uses TRBV28 and TRBJ2-3; D ambiguous. The germline gives CDR1 MDHEN, CDR2 SYDVKM. V shed 5 bases and J shed 1 base, with 10 bases lying between them. The CDR3 spans 14 residues. Here the CDR3 DNA reads TGTGCCAGCAGTCTAGGAACGCGCACAGATACGCAGTATTTT. Its translation is CASSLGTRTDTQYF. Full variable domain (outside the CDR3, taken from reference TRBV28 and TRBJ2-3): DVKVTQSSRYLVKRTGEKVFLECVQDMDHENMFWYRQDPGLGLRLIYFSYDVKMKEKGDIPEGYSVSREKKERFSLILESASTNQTSMYLCASSLGTRTDTQYFGPGTRLTVL.

The chain uses TRBV20-1 and TRBJ1-2, with D unclear. The CDR3 has 12 amino acids. V was trimmed by 3 bases and J by 4 bases, leaving 9 bases between them. Looked up from germline, CDR1 is DFQATT and CDR2 is SNEGSKA (reference sequence). The CDR3 sequence: CSASAGPYGYTF. In DNA form, the CDR3 reads TGCAGTGCTAGCGCCGGACCCTATGGCTACACCTTC.

This clonotype has a handful of counts. The chain recombines TRBV20-1 with TRBJ2-3; TRBD2 might be the D (6 bases). Germline V gene sequence: CDR1 DFQATT, CDR2 SNEGSKA (reference sequence). The CDR3 extends over 16 amino acids. V was clipped by 4 bases and J by 1 base, with 18 bases between them. The chain's CDR3 is CSAKTGTRRGTDTQYF. Written as DNA, the CDR3 is TGCAGTGCTAAAACCGGGACTCGGCGGGGCACAGATACGCAGTATTTT.